These T cell receptor beta chains were read from a single sample in a study of blood T cell repertoires in COVID-19. Assay: immunoSEQ multiplex PCR; the TCRdb copy retains only in-frame clones and omits some. The repertoire holds 200,000 or so clones, with around nine tenths as singletons. Sample: PBMCs or T cells enriched from blood (not recorded which). These TCRs come from a woman aged 25 to 45 who had been exposed to COVID-19. CDR3s include the opening cysteine and the closing phenylalanine or tryptophan. Each record gives: CDR3 protein, CDR3 DNA, clone size, V gene, J gene, D gene. The D gene is left open where the match is weak. A row's size may be missing; if present it is once, few, many or a size class.

CASRPINRVQNYGYTF	TGTGCCAGCAGACCAATTAACAGGGTACAGAACTATGGCTACACCTTC	once	TRBV11-2	TRBJ1-2	-
CASASGQGFLGDTQYF	TGTGCCAGCGCCTCGGGACAGGGATTTCTTGGAGATACGCAGTATTTT	-	TRBV9	TRBJ2-3	TRBD1
CASSLTGTGGGETQYF	TGTGCCAGCAGTCTTACCGGGACAGGGGGCGGAGAGACCCAGTACTTC	-	TRBV27	TRBJ2-5	TRBD1
CASSQDDLDSYEQYF	TGCGCCAGCAGCCAAGATGACCTAGACTCCTACGAGCAGTACTTC	-	TRBV4-1	TRBJ2-7	-
CASGPVGLSNQPQHF	TGTGCTAGTGGCCCCGTCGGACTTAGCAATCAGCCCCAGCATTTT	-	TRBV12-5	TRBJ1-5	-
CATSRGGGAGIYEQYF	TGTGCCACCAGCAGAGGGGGAGGGGCCGGAATCTACGAGCAGTACTTC	-	TRBV15	TRBJ2-7	TRBD2
CASRNLKPLSYGYTF	TGTGCCAGCAGGAACCTGAAGCCCTTATCCTATGGCTACACCTTC	-	TRBV6-5	TRBJ1-2	-
CASSSSGGYGYTF	TGTGCCAGCAGCTCGTCAGGGGGATATGGCTACACCTTC	-	TRBV5-5	TRBJ1-2	TRBD1
CASSLSPTPANF	TGTGCCAGCAGCTTATCTCCCACCCCAGCGAACTTC	-	TRBV7-9	TRBJ2-7	-
CASSLAGGNQPQHF	TGTGCCAGCAGTTTAGCAGGCGGCAATCAGCCCCAGCATTTT	-	TRBV27	TRBJ1-5	-
CASSIQGFGQPQHF	TGTGCCAGCAGTATACAGGGTTTCGGGCAGCCCCAGCATTTT	-	TRBV6-5	TRBJ1-5	-
CAIRPTSGRASYEQYF	TGTGCCATCAGGCCGACTAGCGGGAGGGCCTCATACGAGCAGTACTTC	-	TRBV10-3	TRBJ2-7	TRBD2
CASSLTGANYGYTF	TGTGCCAGCAGCCTCACAGGGGCTAACTATGGCTACACCTTC	once	TRBV7-2	TRBJ1-2	TRBD1
CASGTGGSIDGYTF	TGTGCTAGTGGTACAGGGGGCTCCATAGATGGCTACACCTTC	-	TRBV12-5	TRBJ1-2	TRBD1
CASSVVGAGGSNTGELFF	TGTGCCAGCAGCGTAGTCGGAGCGGGAGGGTCGAACACCGGGGAGCTGTTTTTT	-	TRBV9	TRBJ2-2	TRBD2
CSVPRQGAYGYTF	TGCAGCGTCCCCAGACAGGGGGCTTATGGCTACACCTTC	once	TRBV29-1	TRBJ1-2	TRBD1
CASTKGGGAHYGYTF	TGTGCCAGCACCAAGGGGGGGGGTGCACACTATGGCTACACCTTC	once	TRBV9	TRBJ1-2	-
CSVRTGGGQPQHF	TGCAGCGTTCGAACAGGGGGCGGTCAGCCCCAGCATTTT	-	TRBV29-1	TRBJ1-5	TRBD1
CSASKNTEAFF	TGCAGTGCAAGCAAGAACACTGAAGCTTTCTTT	-	TRBV20-1	TRBJ1-1	-